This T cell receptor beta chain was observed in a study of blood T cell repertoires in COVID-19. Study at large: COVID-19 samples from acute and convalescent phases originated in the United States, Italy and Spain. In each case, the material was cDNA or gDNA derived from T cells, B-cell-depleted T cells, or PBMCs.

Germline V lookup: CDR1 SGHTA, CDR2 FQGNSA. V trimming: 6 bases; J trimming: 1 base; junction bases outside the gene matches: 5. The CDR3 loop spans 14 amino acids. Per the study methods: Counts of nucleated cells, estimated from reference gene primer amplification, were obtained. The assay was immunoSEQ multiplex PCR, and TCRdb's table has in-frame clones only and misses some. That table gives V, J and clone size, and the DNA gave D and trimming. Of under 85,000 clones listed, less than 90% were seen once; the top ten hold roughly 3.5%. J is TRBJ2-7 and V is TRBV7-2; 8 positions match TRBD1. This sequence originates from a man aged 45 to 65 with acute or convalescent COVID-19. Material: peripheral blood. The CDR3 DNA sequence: TGTGCCAGCAGATTCACAGGGGGGTCCTACGAGCAGTACTTC. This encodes CASRFTGGSYEQYF.